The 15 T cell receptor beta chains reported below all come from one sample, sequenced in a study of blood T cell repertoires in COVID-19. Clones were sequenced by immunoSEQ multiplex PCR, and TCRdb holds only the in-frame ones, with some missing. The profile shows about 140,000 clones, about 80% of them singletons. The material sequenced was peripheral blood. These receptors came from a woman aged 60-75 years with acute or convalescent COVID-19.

In nucleotides, the CDR3 is TGTGCAGTAGCAGAGGTAGCGGGAGGTGAGCAGTTCTTC. Translating gives CAVAEVAGGEQFF. The V and J genes are TRBV2 and TRBJ2-1, with 10 positions matching TRBD2. The germline V gene has CDR1 SNHLY and CDR2 FYNNEI. The CDR3 is 13 amino acids.

The DNA for the CDR3 is TGCAGCGGGAAGGGGACTAGCGGGAGCCGTAGCACCGGGGAGCTGTTTTTT. This codes for CSGKGTSGSRSTGELFF. V is TRBV29-1 and J is TRBJ2-2; TRBD2 aligns across 14 bases. CDR1 is SQVTM and CDR2 is ANQGSEA in the germline V gene. V was pared by 7 bases and J by 4 bases, with 11 bases of the junction left unmatched. The CDR3 sequence is 17 residues long.

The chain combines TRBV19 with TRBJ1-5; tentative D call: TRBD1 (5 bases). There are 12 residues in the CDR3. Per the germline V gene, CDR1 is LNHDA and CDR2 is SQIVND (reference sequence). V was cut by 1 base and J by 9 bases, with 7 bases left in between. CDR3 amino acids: CASSIVQGPQHF. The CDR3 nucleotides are TGTGCCAGTAGTATAGTCCAGGGGCCCCAGCATTTT.

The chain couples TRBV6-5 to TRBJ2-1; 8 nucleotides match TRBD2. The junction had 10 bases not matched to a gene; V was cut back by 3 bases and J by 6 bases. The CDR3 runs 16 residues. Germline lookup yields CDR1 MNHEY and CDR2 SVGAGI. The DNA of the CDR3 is TGTGCCAGCAGTTATGCCGGGAGGGCCAGAGGCAATGAGCAGTTCTTC. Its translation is CASSYAGRARGNEQFF.

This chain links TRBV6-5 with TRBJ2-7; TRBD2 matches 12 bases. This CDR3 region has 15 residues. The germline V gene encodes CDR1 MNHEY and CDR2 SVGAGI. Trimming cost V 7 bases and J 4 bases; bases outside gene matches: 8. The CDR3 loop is CASKASGRAFYEQYF. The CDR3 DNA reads TGTGCCAGCAAGGCTAGCGGGAGGGCATTTTACGAGCAGTACTTC.

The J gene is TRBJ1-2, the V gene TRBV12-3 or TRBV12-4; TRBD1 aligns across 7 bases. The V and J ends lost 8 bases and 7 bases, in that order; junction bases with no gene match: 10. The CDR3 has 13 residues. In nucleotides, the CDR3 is TGTGCCAGCGGGGCCAGGGGGTTGGGTGGCTACACCTTC. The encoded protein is CASGARGLGGYTF.

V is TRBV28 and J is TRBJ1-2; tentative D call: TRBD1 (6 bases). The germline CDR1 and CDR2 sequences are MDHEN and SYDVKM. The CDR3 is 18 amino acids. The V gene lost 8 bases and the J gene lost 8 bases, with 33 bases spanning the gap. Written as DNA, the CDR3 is TGTGCCAGCGGCCCCCCCGGGGCCCAGGGGCGGTATTTTGAGGGCTACACCTTC. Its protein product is CASGPPGAQGRYFEGYTF.

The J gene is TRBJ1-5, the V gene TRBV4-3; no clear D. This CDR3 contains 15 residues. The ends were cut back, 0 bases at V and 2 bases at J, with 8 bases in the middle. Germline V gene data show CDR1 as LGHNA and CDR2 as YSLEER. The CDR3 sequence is CASSQEGRGNQPQHF. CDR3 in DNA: TGCGCCAGCAGCCAAGAAGGGAGGGGCAATCAGCCCCAGCATTTT.

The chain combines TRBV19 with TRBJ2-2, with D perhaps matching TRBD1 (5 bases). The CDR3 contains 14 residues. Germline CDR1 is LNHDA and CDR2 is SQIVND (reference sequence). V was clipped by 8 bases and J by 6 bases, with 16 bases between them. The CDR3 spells CASGSPQVSGELFF. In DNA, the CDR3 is TGTGCCAGTGGATCCCCACAGGTATCCGGGGAGCTGTTTTTT.

CDR3 amino acids: CASSSYSYEQYF. The CDR3 nucleotides read TGTGCCAGCAGTTCCTACTCCTACGAGCAGTACTTC. This chain uses TRBV28 with TRBJ2-7; D is ambiguous. The V and J ends lost 4 bases and 0 bases respectively, with 4 bases between them. The germline V gene has CDR1 MDHEN and CDR2 SYDVKM. This CDR3 has 12 residues.

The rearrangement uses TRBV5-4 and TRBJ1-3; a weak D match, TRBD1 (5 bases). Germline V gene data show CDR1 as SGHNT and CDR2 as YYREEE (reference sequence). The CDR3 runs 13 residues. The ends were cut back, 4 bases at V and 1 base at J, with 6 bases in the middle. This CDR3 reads CASSRGSGNTIYF. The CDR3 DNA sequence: TGTGCCAGCAGCCGGGGGTCTGGAAACACCATATATTTT.

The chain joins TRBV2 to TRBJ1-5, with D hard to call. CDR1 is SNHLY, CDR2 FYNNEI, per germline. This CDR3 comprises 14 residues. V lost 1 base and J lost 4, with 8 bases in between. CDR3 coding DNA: TGTGCCAGCAGTGAAGGGCCCAAGAATCAGCCCCAGCATTTT. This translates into CASSEGPKNQPQHF.

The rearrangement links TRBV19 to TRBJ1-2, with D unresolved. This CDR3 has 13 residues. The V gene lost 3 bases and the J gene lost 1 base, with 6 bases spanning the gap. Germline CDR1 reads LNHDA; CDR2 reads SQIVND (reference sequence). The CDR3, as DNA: TGTGCCAGTAGTATGGGCCGTAACTATGGCTACACCTTC. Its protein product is CASSMGRNYGYTF.

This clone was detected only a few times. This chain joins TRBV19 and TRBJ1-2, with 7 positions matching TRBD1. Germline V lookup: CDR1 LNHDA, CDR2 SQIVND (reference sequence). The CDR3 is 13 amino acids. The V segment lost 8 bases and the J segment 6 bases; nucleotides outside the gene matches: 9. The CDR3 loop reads CASVPRDRDGYTF. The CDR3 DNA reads TGTGCCAGTGTCCCTAGGGACAGAGATGGCTACACCTTC.

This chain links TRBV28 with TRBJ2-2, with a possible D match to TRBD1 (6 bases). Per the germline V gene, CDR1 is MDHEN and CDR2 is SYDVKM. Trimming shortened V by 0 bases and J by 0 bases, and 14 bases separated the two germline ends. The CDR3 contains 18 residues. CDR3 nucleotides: TGTGCCAGCAGTTTATGGGGGGCAGGGCCAACGAACACCGGGGAGCTGTTTTTT. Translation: CASSLWGAGPTNTGELFF.